Below, 10 T cell receptor beta chains from the same sample are listed, as sequenced in a study of cytomegalovirus exposure and HLA in healthy donors. PCR employed 60 Vbeta and 13 Jbeta primers. The assay was immunoSEQ multiplex PCR, and TCRdb's table has in-frame clones only and misses some. The sample records approximately 40,000 clones, approximately 90% being singletons. Material for sequencing was PBMCs. Receptor source: a middle-aged woman in good health and CMV-seropositive.

The CDR3 sequence is CASSLRCRHNQPQHF. CDR3 nucleotides: TGTGCCAGCAGCTTACGTTGCAGGCACAATCAGCCCCAGCATTTT. J is TRBJ1-5 and V is TRBV7-9; D uncertain. The CDR3 sequence is 15 residues long. V was trimmed by 2 bases and J by 3 bases, leaving 11 bases between them. Germline V gene data show CDR1 as SEHNR and CDR2 as FQNEAQ (reference sequence).

This clone was observed a single time. The rearrangement uses TRBV19 and TRBJ1-3; 9 nucleotides agree with TRBD1. The length of the CDR3 is 12 residues. The germline gives CDR1 LNHDA, CDR2 SQIVND (reference sequence). Trimming cost V 8 bases and J 8 bases; bases outside gene matches: 4. The CDR3 spells CASEGQGHTIYF. CDR3 bases: TGTGCCAGTGAGGGACAGGGCCACACCATATATTTT.

This clone was counted once. V and J are TRBV7-9 and TRBJ1-1, with 7 bases lining up with TRBD1. CDR3 length: 15 residues. With V trimmed by 4 bases and J by 5 bases, 10 bases remained unmatched. Germline values: CDR1 SEHNR, CDR2 FQNEAQ (reference sequence). The CDR3 loop is CASSSDRILGTEAFF. CDR3 DNA: TGTGCCAGCAGCTCGGACAGGATCCTAGGGACTGAAGCTTTCTTT.

This clone was seen once. This CDR3 is CASSLQTTDTQYF. As DNA, the CDR3 is TGCGCCAGCAGCTTACAAACCACAGATACGCAGTATTTT. The chain employs TRBV5-1 and TRBJ2-3, with D unclear. Germline V CDR1 and CDR2: SGHRS, YFSETQ. V was clipped by 2 bases and J by 2 bases, with 6 bases between them. CDR3 length: 13 residues.

The V gene is TRBV6-5, the J gene TRBJ2-3, with D possibly matching TRBD1 (6 bases). The germline V and J ends were trimmed by 0 bases and 2 bases, with 12 bases remaining between them. The length of the CDR3 is 16 residues. Germline CDR1 reads MNHEY; CDR2 reads SVGAGI. CDR3 sequence (DNA): TGTGCCAGCAGTTACTCCACCAGACAGGACACAGATACGCAGTATTTT. This translates into CASSYSTRQDTDTQYF.

The gene calls are TRBV6-6 and TRBJ2-5; 8 bases are a match to TRBD2. Germline lookup yields CDR1 MNHNY and CDR2 SVGAGI (reference sequence). The CDR3 is made up of 15 amino acids. Trimming at V came to 2 bases and at J to 5 bases, leaving 7 bases not matched to a gene. CDR3 in amino acids: CASSYGTGGGETQYF. In DNA form, the CDR3 reads TGTGCCAGCAGTTACGGGACGGGCGGGGGGGAGACCCAGTACTTC.

A note on this clone: One junction end disagrees with the germline gene, perhaps due to a read error. The chain carries TRBV5-4 and TRBJ2-2; 7 bases map to TRBD1. The length of the CDR3 is 12 residues. CDR1 SGHNT and CDR2 YYREEE come from the germline V gene (reference sequence). CDR3 region: CASSEDRVERIF. The CDR3 nucleotides read TGTGCCAGCAGCGAAGACAGGGTGGAAAGGATTTTT.

CDR3 in DNA: TGTGCCAGCAGCCCCCGAGTAGGAGGGGTTCGGGAGACCCAGTACTTC. Translating gives CASSPRVGGVRETQYF. The rearrangement uses TRBV21-1 and TRBJ2-5; TRBD2 is the table's D call and was not checked against the DNA. TRBV21-1 is reported as a pseudogene. The CDR3 contains 16 residues.

DNA of the CDR3: TGTGCCAGCAGCGGGACAGGGTACCCTGGGGAGCCCCAGCATTTT. Translating it yields CASSGTGYPGEPQHF. This sequence joins TRBV7-9 and TRBJ1-5, with 9 nucleotides matching TRBD1. Trimming cost V 5 bases and J 8 bases; bases outside gene matches: 10. CDR1 and CDR2 (germline): SEHNR, FQNEAQ (reference sequence). CDR3 size: 15 residues.

The chain is built from TRBV11-2 and TRBJ1-1; D is unresolved. This CDR3 has 13 residues. Germline loops: CDR1 SGHAT, CDR2 FQNNGV. The V gene lost 5 bases and the J gene lost 11 bases, with 18 bases spanning the gap. This CDR3 is CASSPGPKREAFF. Written as DNA, the CDR3 is TGTGCCAGCAGCCCCGGACCCAAAAGGGAGGCTTTCTTT.